This T cell receptor beta chain emerged from a study of technical replicates of blood from a handful of donors. The germline V gene has CDR1 SEHNR and CDR2 FQNEAQ (reference sequence). The CDR3 loop spans 16 amino acids. Trimming pared 5 bases from V and 3 bases from J, leaving 20 bases between. TCRdb's table, derived via immunoSEQ multiplex PCR, lists solely in-frame clones and lacks some. The sample carries approximately 87,000 clones, about 95% recorded once. Source material: T cells isolated from PBMCs. This clonotype originated in a human donor in good health. The chain joins TRBV7-9 to TRBJ2-7; possibly TRBD2 for D (6 bases). The CDR3 loop is CASSPGRETKFYEQYF. CDR3 DNA: TGTGCCAGCAGCCCAGGGCGGGAAACAAAATTCTACGAGCAGTACTTC.